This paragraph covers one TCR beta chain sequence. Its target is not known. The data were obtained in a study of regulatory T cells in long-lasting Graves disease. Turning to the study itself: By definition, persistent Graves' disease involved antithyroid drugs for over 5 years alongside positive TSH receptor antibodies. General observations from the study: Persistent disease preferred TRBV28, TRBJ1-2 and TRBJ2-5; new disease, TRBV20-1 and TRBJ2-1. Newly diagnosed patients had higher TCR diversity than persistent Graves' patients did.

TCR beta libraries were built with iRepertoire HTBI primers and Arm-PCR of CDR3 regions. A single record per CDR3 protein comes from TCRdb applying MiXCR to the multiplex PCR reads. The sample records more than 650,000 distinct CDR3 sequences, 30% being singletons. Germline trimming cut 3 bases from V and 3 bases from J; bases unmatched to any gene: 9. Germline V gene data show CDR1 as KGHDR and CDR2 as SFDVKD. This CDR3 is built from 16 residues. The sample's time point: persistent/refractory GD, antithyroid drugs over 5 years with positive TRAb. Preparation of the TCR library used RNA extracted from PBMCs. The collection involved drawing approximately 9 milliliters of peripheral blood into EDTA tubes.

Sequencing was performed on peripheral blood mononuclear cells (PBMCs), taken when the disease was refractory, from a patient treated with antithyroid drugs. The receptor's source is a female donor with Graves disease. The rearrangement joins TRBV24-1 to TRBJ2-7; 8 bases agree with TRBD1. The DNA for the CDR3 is TGTGCCACCAGTGATCTACGCCAGACAGGGGACTACGAGCAGTACTTC. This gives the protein CATSDLRQTGDYEQYF.